The clone carrying this T cell receptor (beta chain) was recorded a few times. Germline CDR1 SQVTM, CDR2 ANQGSEA. Trimming shortened V by 4 bases and J by 0 bases, and 7 bases separated the two germline ends. This CDR3 comprises 13 residues. The sample is drawn from a study of blood T cell repertoires in COVID-19. Across the study: From T cells, B-cell-depleted T cells, or PBMCs came the material, which was cDNA or gDNA.

Original processing notes: From reference gene primer amplification, estimates of nucleated cell counts were derived. The table came from immunoSEQ multiplex PCR; TCRdb's copy has only in-frame clones and leaves some out. The V and J calls and clone size are taken from that table; D and trimming were inferred from the DNA. The table lists 150,000 to 180,000 clones, 80% of them singletons. The chain has TRBV29-1 and TRBJ1-5; D not resolved. Material for sequencing was peripheral blood. The sequence was collected from a man aged 55-75 years with acute or convalescent COVID-19. The CDR3 region has the DNA TGCAGCGTTGCGGCGGCTAGCAATCAGCCCCAGCATTTT. Its translation: CSVAAASNQPQHF. Full variable domain (remainder filled in from reference TRBV29-1 and TRBJ1-5): SAVISQKPSRDICQRGTSLTIQCQVDSQVTMMFWYRQQPGQSLTLIATANQGSEATYESGFVIDKFPISRPNLTFSTLTVSNMSPEDSSIYLCSVAAASNQPQHFGDGTRLSIL.